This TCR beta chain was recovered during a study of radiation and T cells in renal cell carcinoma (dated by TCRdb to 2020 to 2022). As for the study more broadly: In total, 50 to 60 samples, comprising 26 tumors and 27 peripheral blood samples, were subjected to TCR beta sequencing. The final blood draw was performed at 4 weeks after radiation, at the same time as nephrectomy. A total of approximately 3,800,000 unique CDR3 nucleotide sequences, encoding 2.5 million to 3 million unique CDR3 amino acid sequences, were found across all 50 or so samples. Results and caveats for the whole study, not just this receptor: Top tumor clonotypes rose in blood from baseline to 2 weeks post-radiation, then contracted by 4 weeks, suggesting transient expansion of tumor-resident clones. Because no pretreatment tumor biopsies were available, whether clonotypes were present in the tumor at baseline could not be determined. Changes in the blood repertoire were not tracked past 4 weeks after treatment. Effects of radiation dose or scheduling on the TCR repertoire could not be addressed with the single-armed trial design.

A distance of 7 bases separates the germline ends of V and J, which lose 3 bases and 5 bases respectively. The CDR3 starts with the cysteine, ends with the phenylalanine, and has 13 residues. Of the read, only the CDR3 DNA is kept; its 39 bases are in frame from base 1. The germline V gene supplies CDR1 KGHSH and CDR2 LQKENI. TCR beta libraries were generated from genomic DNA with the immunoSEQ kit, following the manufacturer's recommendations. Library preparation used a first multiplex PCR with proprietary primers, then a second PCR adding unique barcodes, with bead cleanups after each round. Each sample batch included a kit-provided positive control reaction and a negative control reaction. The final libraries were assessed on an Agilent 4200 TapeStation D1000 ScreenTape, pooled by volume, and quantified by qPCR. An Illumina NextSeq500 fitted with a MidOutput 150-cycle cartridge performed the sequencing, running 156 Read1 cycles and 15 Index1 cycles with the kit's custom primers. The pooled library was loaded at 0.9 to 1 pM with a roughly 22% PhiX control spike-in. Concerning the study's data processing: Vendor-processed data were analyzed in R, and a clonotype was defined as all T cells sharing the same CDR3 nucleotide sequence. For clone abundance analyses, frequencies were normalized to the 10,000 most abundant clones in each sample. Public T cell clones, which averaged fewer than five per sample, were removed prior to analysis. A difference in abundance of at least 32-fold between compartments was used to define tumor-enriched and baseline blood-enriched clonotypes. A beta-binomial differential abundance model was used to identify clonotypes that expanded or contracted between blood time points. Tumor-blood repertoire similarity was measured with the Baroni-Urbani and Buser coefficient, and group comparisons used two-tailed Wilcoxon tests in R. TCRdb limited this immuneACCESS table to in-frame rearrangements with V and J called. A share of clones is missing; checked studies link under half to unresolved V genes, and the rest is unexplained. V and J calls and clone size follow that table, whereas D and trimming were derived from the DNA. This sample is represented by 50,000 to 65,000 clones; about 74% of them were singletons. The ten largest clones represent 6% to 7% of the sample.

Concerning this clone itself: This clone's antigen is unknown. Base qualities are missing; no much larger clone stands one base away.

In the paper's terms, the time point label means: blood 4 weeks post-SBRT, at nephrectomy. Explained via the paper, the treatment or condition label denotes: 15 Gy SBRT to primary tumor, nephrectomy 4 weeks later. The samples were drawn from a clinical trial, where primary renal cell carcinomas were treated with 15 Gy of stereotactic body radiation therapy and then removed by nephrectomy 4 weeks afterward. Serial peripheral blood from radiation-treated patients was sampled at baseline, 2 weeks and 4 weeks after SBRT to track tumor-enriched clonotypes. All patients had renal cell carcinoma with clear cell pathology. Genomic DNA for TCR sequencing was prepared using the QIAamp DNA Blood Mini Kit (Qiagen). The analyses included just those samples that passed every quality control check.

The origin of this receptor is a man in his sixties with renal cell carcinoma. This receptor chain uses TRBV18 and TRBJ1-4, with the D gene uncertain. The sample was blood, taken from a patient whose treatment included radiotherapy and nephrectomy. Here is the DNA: TGTGCCAGCTCACCTTTTTTAAATGAAAAACTGTTTTTT. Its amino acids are CASSPFLNEKLFF.